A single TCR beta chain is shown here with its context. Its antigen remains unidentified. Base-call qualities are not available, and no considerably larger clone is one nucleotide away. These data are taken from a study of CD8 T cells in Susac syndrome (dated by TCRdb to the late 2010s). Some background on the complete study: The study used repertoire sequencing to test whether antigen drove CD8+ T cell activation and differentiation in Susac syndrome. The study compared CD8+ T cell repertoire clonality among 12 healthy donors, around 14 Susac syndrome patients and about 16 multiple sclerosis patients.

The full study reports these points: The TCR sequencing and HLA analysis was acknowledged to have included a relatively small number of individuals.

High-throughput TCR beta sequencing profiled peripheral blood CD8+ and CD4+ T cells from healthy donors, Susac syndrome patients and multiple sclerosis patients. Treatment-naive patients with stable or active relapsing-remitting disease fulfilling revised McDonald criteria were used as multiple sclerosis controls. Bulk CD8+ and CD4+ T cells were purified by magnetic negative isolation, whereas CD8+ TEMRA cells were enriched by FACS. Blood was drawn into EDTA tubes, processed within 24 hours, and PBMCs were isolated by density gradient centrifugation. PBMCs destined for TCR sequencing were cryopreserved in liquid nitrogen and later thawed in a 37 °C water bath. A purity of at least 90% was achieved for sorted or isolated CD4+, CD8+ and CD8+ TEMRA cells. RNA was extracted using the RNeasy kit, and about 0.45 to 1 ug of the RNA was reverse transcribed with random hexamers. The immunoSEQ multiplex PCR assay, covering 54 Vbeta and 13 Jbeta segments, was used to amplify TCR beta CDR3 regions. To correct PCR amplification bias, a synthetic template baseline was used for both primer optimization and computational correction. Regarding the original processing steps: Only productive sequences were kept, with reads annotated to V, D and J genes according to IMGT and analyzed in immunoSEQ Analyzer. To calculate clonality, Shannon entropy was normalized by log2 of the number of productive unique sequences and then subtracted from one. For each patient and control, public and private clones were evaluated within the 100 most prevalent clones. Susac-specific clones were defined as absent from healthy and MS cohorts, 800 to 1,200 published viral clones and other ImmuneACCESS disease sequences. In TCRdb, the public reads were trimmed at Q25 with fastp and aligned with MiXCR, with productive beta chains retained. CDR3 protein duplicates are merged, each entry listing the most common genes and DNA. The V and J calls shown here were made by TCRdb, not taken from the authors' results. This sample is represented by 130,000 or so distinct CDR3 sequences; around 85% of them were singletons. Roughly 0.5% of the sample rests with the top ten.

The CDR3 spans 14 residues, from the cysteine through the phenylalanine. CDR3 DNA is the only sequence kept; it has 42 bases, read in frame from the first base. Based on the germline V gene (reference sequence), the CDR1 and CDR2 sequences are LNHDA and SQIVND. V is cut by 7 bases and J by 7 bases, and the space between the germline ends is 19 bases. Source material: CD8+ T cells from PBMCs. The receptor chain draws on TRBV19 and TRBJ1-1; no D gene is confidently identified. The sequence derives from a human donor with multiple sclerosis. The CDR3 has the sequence CASTPGSSPLEAFF. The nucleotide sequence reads TGTGCCAGTACCCCTGGGTCTAGCCCTCTTGAAGCTTTCTTT.